These T cell receptor beta chains were read from a single sample in a study of shared clonotypes between healthy human individuals. Generated by immunoSEQ multiplex PCR, the TCRdb table keeps only in-frame clones and is missing some. The sample consists of about 2 million clones, approximately 94% of them appearing once. Sequenced input: naive CD8+ T cells sorted from blood. These receptors were collected from a man aged 18-30 years in good health. The CDR3 runs from the conserved cysteine through the conserved F or W. The D gene is left open where the match is weak. Size is omitted from some rows. Given values are once, few, many or a class for expanded clones.

d_call	j_call	v_call	clone_size	cdr3_nt	cdr3_aa
TRBD2	TRBJ2-3	TRBV30	NA	TGTGCCTGGAGCCTAGCGGGAGGAGCAGATACGCAGTATTTT	CAWSLAGGADTQYF
TRBD1	TRBJ1-1	TRBV5-6	NA	TGTGCCAGCAGCTTTCCGACAGGGGGCACAACTGAAGCTTTCTTT	CASSFPTGGTTEAFF
TRBD1	TRBJ2-7	TRBV12-5	NA	TGTGCTAGTGGCTTCCGGGACAGAGACTACGAGCAGTACTTC	CASGFRDRDYEQYF
NA	TRBJ2-5	TRBV6-5	NA	TGTGCCAGCAGTTACCACCTGCTTGAGACCCAGTACTTC	CASSYHLLETQYF
NA	TRBJ1-1	TRBV13	NA	TGTGCCAGCAGCCCGAACGGCGGCCTGAACACTGAAGCTTTCTTT	CASSPNGGLNTEAFF
NA	TRBJ2-7	TRBV5-1	NA	TGCGCCAGCAGCCCCGAAGTTAGCGGCTCCTACGAGCAGTACTTC	CASSPEVSGSYEQYF
TRBD1	TRBJ2-5	TRBV5-1	once	TGCGCCAGCAGCTCGATGGGACAGGGGCGAGAGACCCAGTACTTC	CASSSMGQGRETQYF
TRBD1	TRBJ2-5	TRBV5-6	NA	TGTGCCAGCAGCTTGGATGGGACAGAAGAGACCCAGTACTTC	CASSLDGTEETQYF
TRBD2	TRBJ2-3	TRBV10-3	once	TGTGCCATCAGAGCCGGGACTAGCTCAGATACGCAGTATTTT	CAIRAGTSSDTQYF
TRBD2	TRBJ2-3	TRBV11-1	NA	TGTGCCAGCAGCTCACGACTAGCGGGACCAGATACGCAGTATTTT	CASSSRLAGPDTQYF
TRBD1	TRBJ1-1	TRBV4-3	NA	TGCGCCAGCAGCCCTACAGGGGAATCAGTCACTGAAGCTTTCTTT	CASSPTGESVTEAFF
NA	TRBJ2-6	TRBV2	NA	TGTGCCAGCAGTGAGGAGGCTGGGGCCAACGTCCTGACTTTC	CASSEEAGANVLTF
NA	TRBJ1-5	TRBV5-6	NA	TGTGCCAGCAGCTTGGGAGGGTCCCCTCCGTCCCAGCATTTT	CASSLGGSPPSQHF
TRBD2	TRBJ2-3	TRBV5-5	NA	TGTGCCAGCAGCACCGGGGGGGCCAGCACAGATACGCAGTATTTT	CASSTGGASTDTQYF
NA	TRBJ2-5	TRBV25-1	NA	TGTGCCAGCAGGAACAGGGTAGAGACCCAGTACTTC	CASRNRVETQYF
NA	TRBJ1-2	TRBV6-6	NA	TGTGCCAGCACCATGGACGGGGATGAGAATGGCTACACCTTC	CASTMDGDENGYTF
NA	TRBJ2-1	TRBV5-6	NA	TGTGCCAGCACCCCGCGGGAAACCCCTTACAATGAGCAGTTCTTC	CASTPRETPYNEQFF
NA	TRBJ1-2	TRBV7-9	NA	TGTGCCAGCAGCTTCACAGATGACTATGGCTACACCTTC	CASSFTDDYGYTF
NA	TRBJ2-3	TRBV10-2	NA	TGCGCCAGCAGTGCCAGGACTTTGGATACGCAGTATTTT	CASSARTLDTQYF
NA	TRBJ2-5	TRBV28	NA	TGTGCCAGCAGTTTAGTGCTAGCTCCCCAAGAGACCCAGTACTTC	CASSLVLAPQETQYF
NA	TRBJ2-7	TRBV12-5	NA	TGTGCTAGTGCCGGGTCGCGAACCTACGAGCAGTACTTC	CASAGSRTYEQYF
NA	TRBJ1-6	TRBV9	NA	TGTGCCAGCAGCGACTCCGGGGGGAATTCACCCCTCCACTTT	CASSDSGGNSPLHF
NA	TRBJ2-5	TRBV27	once	TGTGCCAGCAGTCACTTTTCTGAGCAGTACTTC	CASSHFSEQYF
NA	TRBJ2-3	TRBV2	once	TGTGCCAGCTCGGGGGCCACCACAGATACGCAGTATTTT	CASSGATTDTQYF
NA	TRBJ2-7	TRBV4-3	NA	TGCGCCAGCAGCCAAAAACAGGGATACGAGCAGTACTTC	CASSQKQGYEQYF
TRBD1	TRBJ1-1	TRBV19	once	TGTGCCAGTAGTATCGGCTTGGACAGGGGGCCGGACACTGAAGCTTTCTTT	CASSIGLDRGPDTEAFF
TRBD1	TRBJ2-1	TRBV5-1	NA	TGCGCCAGCAGCTTGGGACAGGGTTCCTACAATGAGCAGTTCTTC	CASSLGQGSYNEQFF
TRBD2	TRBJ2-3	TRBV15	NA	TGTGCCACCAGCAGAGATTGGAGCGGGAGAGGAGATACGCAGTATTTT	CATSRDWSGRGDTQYF
NA	TRBJ2-3	TRBV7-6	NA	TGTGCCAGCAGCCCCGGGGCCACAGATACGCAGTATTTT	CASSPGATDTQYF
NA	TRBJ2-7	TRBV30	NA	TGTGCCTGGGTTAAAGACAGCTCCTACGAGCAGTACTTC	CAWVKDSSYEQYF
NA	TRBJ1-1	TRBV5-1	NA	TGCGCCAGCTTAGGCGTGAACACTGAAGCTTTCTTT	CASLGVNTEAFF
TRBD2	TRBJ2-7	TRBV19	NA	TGTGCCACCGGGACTAGCATTTCCTACGAGCAGTACTTC	CATGTSISYEQYF
NA	TRBJ2-2	TRBV2	NA	TGTGCCAGCAGTGATGGCGGCACCGGGGAGCTGTTTTTT	CASSDGGTGELFF
TRBD2	TRBJ2-1	TRBV9	NA	TGTGCCAGCAGCGCCCTAGCGGGAGCTGAGCAGTTCTTC	CASSALAGAEQFF
NA	TRBJ2-3	TRBV7-2	NA	TGTGCCAGCAGTGATCCGGGGGTCTATCAGGATACGCAGTATTTT	CASSDPGVYQDTQYF
NA	TRBJ2-2	TRBV7-9	NA	TGTGCCAGCAGCCAAACGTACACCGGGGAGCTGTTTTTT	CASSQTYTGELFF
NA	TRBJ2-1	TRBV30	NA	TGTGCCTGGAGTGTAATCTACAATGAGCAGTTCTTC	CAWSVIYNEQFF
NA	TRBJ2-3	TRBV11-2	NA	TGTGCCAGCAGCTTAACGTCAGATACGCAGTATTTT	CASSLTSDTQYF
NA	TRBJ1-5	TRBV27	NA	TGTGCCAGCAGCCCCGGGGGCGGGTCGGGGCAGCCCCAGCATTTT	CASSPGGGSGQPQHF
TRBD2	TRBJ2-7	TRBV11-1	NA	TGTGCCAGCAGTTCAAGCGGGGGGCGTGCCTACGAGCAGTACTTC	CASSSSGGRAYEQYF
NA	TRBJ1-2	TRBV19	NA	TGTGCCAGTACCGAGGCCGGGGACGACCCGGGAGGCTACACCTTC	CASTEAGDDPGGYTF
NA	TRBJ2-7	TRBV2	NA	TGTGCCAGCAGTGAAAGGGTGATTAGCGACGAGCAGTACTTC	CASSERVISDEQYF
TRBD2	TRBJ2-7	TRBV27	NA	TGTGCCAGCTGCCCTCAGGCCAGCGGGAGGGCGTACGAGCAGTACTTC	CASCPQASGRAYEQYF
NA	TRBJ2-1	TRBV28	NA	TGTGCCAGCAGTCTCCCATACAATGAGCAGTTCTTC	CASSLPYNEQFF
NA	TRBJ1-3	TRBV2	NA	TGTGCCAGCAGCGAGATGACTGTCTCTGGAAACACCATATATTTT	CASSEMTVSGNTIYF
NA	TRBJ2-7	TRBV28	NA	TGTGCCAGCAGTGGACGAAAGGTCTACGAGCAGTACTTC	CASSGRKVYEQYF
NA	TRBJ2-7	TRBV7-9	NA	TGTGCCAGCAGTCGGGGAGGTTTGGCCTACGAGCAGTACTTC	CASSRGGLAYEQYF
NA	TRBJ1-1	TRBV7-9	NA	TGTGCCAGCAGTCCCGGGACGCCCCTAGCTTTCTTT	CASSPGTPLAFF
NA	TRBJ1-1	TRBV10-2	once	TGCGCCAGCAGTGAACGGAGGGGGGCGATGAACACTGAAGCTTTCTTT	CASSERRGAMNTEAFF
TRBD1	TRBJ2-1	TRBV30	NA	TGTGCCTGGAAGCTTATTCCCCCGGGACAGGCGCACAATGAGCAGTTCTTC	CAWKLIPPGQAHNEQFF
TRBD1	TRBJ2-7	TRBV2	NA	TGTGCCAGCAGCGTGGGGACAGTTAAAGCGGCCTACGAGCAGTACTTC	CASSVGTVKAAYEQYF
TRBD2	TRBJ2-1	TRBV7-3	NA	TGTGCCAGCAGCCCGGAAGACGGGCGGGGGGCCCTATACAATGAGCAGTTCTTC	CASSPEDGRGALYNEQFF
TRBD1	TRBJ2-7	TRBV6-5	NA	TGTGCCAGCAGGCTCAACAGGGGGTTCTACGAGCAGTACTTC	CASRLNRGFYEQYF
NA	TRBJ1-1	TRBV7-9	NA	TGTGCCAGCAGCCCGGACCTCCTTGAAGCTTTCTTT	CASSPDLLEAFF